These T cell receptor beta chains were read from a single sample in a study of T cell repertoires in cytomegalovirus infection. TCRdb re-analysed the reads in MiXCR, keeping a single row per CDR3 protein. This repertoire shows about 230,000 distinct CDR3 sequences, over 20% found once; its top ten account for around a sixth. Source material: CD8+ T cells from PBMCs. The receptors come from a human donor in good health (CMV status not recorded). Some clones in this sample may be carry-over from other donors' samples. The CDR3 runs from the conserved cysteine through the conserved F or W. Each record gives: D gene, V gene, J gene, clone size, CDR3 DNA, CDR3 protein. The D gene is left open where the match is weak. Rows may omit the clone size; those that give it use once, few, many or a size class.

NA	TRBV13	TRBJ2-1	NA	TGTGCCAGCAGGTCAAGCTCCAATGAGCAGTTCTTC	CASRSSSNEQFF
NA	TRBV12-3/TRBV12-4	TRBJ1-3	few	TGTGCCAGCAGTTTCTTGGCCGAGGGAAACACCATATATTTT	CASSFLAEGNTIYF
NA	TRBV6-2/TRBV6-3	TRBJ1-2	NA	TGTGCCAGCAGTAAGCAGGGCGGTTACTATGGCTACACCTTC	CASSKQGGYYGYTF
NA	TRBV9	TRBJ1-2	NA	TGTGCCAGCAGCGTAGAGGACGGATGGCGAATGGGCTGCACCTTC	CASSVEDGWRMGCTF
NA	TRBV7-9	TRBJ1-2	NA	TGTGCCAGCAGCACCCCCGGGACATCCCCACATGGCTACACCTTC	CASSTPGTSPHGYTF
NA	TRBV19	TRBJ2-1	NA	TGTGCCACCCACACCGGGACCAACCTTGTCGATGAGCAGTTCTTC	CATHTGTNLVDEQFF
NA	TRBV19	TRBJ2-1	NA	TGTGTCAGTAGCAACCTAGCCTGGGAGTCCTACAATGAGCAGTTCTTC	CVSSNLAWESYNEQFF
NA	TRBV29-1	TRBJ2-7	few	TGCAGCGTTGAAGATCCCTTGGCGGGCTCCTACGAGCAGTACTTC	CSVEDPLAGSYEQYF
TRBD1	TRBV2	TRBJ2-4	many	TGTGCCAGCAGCTCGACAGGGTCAAACATTCAGTACTTC	CASSSTGSNIQYF
NA	TRBV5-8	TRBJ1-2	once	TGTGCCAGCAGCTTGTACTACACCTTC	CASSLYYTF
NA	TRBV5-5	TRBJ1-1	many	TGTGCCAGCAGCTTGTCAGGGAGTATGAGAACTGAAGCTTTCTTT	CASSLSGSMRTEAFF
TRBD1	TRBV25-1	TRBJ2-3	few	TGTGCCAGCAGTTCGGACAGGGGACGGCAGTATTTT	CASSSDRGRQYF
NA	TRBV11-2	TRBJ2-7	few	TGTGCCAGCAGCTTAGATCCTTATGGGGGCCCCGGCTACGAGCAGTACTTC	CASSLDPYGGPGYEQYF
NA	TRBV3-1	TRBJ2-1	few	TGTGCCAGCAGCCAAGTCCCCTTGCATGAGCAGTTCTTC	CASSQVPLHEQFF
NA	TRBV15	TRBJ1-4	NA	TGTGCCACCAGCAGGAGATTGATGGGGGATGAAAAACTGTTTTTT	CATSRRLMGDEKLFF
NA	TRBV12-3/TRBV12-4	TRBJ2-7	once	TGTGCCAGCAGTTTAGCGAACAGGGTTTACGAGCAGTACTTC	CASSLANRVYEQYF
TRBD1	TRBV20-1	TRBJ1-2	few	TGCAGTGCTAGAGATCCAAACAGGGGTTATGACTACACCTTC	CSARDPNRGYDYTF
NA	TRBV19	TRBJ1-1	NA	TGTGCCAGTAGTATAACAGGTCGGCAGGACACTGAAGCTTTCTTT	CASSITGRQDTEAFF
TRBD2	TRBV24-1	TRBJ2-2	few	TGTGCCACCAGTTGGACTAGCGGGACCGGGGAGCTGTTTTTT	CATSWTSGTGELFF
NA	TRBV19	TRBJ2-1	few	TGTGCCAGTAGTATAGGTGAGGCCGGCTCCTACAATGAGCAGTTCTTC	CASSIGEAGSYNEQFF
NA	TRBV27	TRBJ2-7	NA	TGTGCCAGCTCGTTTGTAAATCGAAGGAACGAGCAGTACTTC	CASSFVNRRNEQYF
TRBD1	TRBV7-9	TRBJ2-7	many	TGTGCCAGCAGCCACAGGGGAACCTACGAGCAGTACTTC	CASSHRGTYEQYF
NA	TRBV4-1	TRBJ1-1	few	TGCGCCAGCAGCCTAAGCGACTTCGGTGGGTTTGAAGCTTTCTTT	CASSLSDFGGFEAFF
TRBD2	TRBV29-1	TRBJ2-2	NA	TGCAGCGTCGGGGGGACGCGAGGGGTGAGCACCGGGGAGCTGTTTTTT	CSVGGTRGVSTGELFF
NA	TRBV7-8	TRBJ2-1	many	TGTGCCAGCAGCTTGAACCCGGACATCCACAATGAGCAGTTCTTC	CASSLNPDIHNEQFF
NA	TRBV7-9	TRBJ2-7	few	TGTGCCAGCAGCTTGGCTGAGCGACCCTACGAGCAGTACTTC	CASSLAERPYEQYF
NA	TRBV7-6	TRBJ1-1	many	TGTGCCAGCAGCTTAGCGGGGGGGGGCACTGAAGCTTTCTTT	CASSLAGGGTEAFF
NA	TRBV19	TRBJ1-1	few	TGTGCCAGCACACCAGGGGTTATGAACACTGAAGCTTTCTTT	CASTPGVMNTEAFF
TRBD1	TRBV2	TRBJ2-3	few	TGTGCCAGCAGCTCCCTACAGGGGGATACGCAGTATTTT	CASSSLQGDTQYF
NA	TRBV7-9	TRBJ1-1	few	TGTGCCAGCAGCCCCGATGGGACTGAAGCTTTCTTT	CASSPDGTEAFF
TRBD2	TRBV4-3	TRBJ2-1	once	TGCGCCAGCAGCCAAGAGGGACTAGCGGTCTACAATGAGCAGTTCTTC	CASSQEGLAVYNEQFF
TRBD1	TRBV7-9	TRBJ1-2	NA	TGTGCCAGCAGCGAGGGGGCCTATGGCTACACCTTC	CASSEGAYGYTF
NA	TRBV6-2/TRBV6-3	TRBJ1-5	NA	TGTGCCAGCAGTTTGGGCGATTATAGCAATCAGCCCCAGCATTTT	CASSLGDYSNQPQHF
NA	TRBV7-9	TRBJ2-1	few	TGTGCCAGCAGCTTAGCGAATCTCGACGGCTGGTACAATGAGCAGTTCTTC	CASSLANLDGWYNEQFF
NA	TRBV24-1	TRBJ2-1	NA	TGTGCCACCAGTGATCCCCCGGATTTTGAGCAGTTCTTC	CATSDPPDFEQFF
TRBD1	TRBV7-8	TRBJ2-7	NA	TGTGCCAGCAGCTTTGGACAGGGTTCCAACGAGCAGTACTTC	CASSFGQGSNEQYF
TRBD1	TRBV7-8	TRBJ1-2	NA	TGTGCCAGCAGCTCCCCGGGACAGGGAGTCCATGGCTACACCTTC	CASSSPGQGVHGYTF
TRBD2	TRBV12-3/TRBV12-4	TRBJ2-3	NA	TGTGCCAGCAGTCCTTTTTCGAGCGGGGGGATACCTAGCACAGATACGCAGTATTTT	CASSPFSSGGIPSTDTQYF
NA	TRBV11-2	TRBJ2-7	NA	TGTGCCAGCAGCTTAGACCCCGCAGACGAGCAGTACTTC	CASSLDPADEQYF
TRBD1	TRBV20-1	TRBJ2-7	few	TGCAGTGCTAGAGATCCCGGGACAGCCAACTACGAGCAGTACTTC	CSARDPGTANYEQYF
TRBD2	TRBV12-3/TRBV12-4	TRBJ2-3	NA	TGTGCCAGCAGTCCACGCCCAGGGCGGGGGGTCACAGATACGCAGTATTTT	CASSPRPGRGVTDTQYF
TRBD1	TRBV19	TRBJ2-1	NA	TGTGCCAGTGCGAGATTGCCGGGACAGGGTATGAATGAGCAGTTCTTC	CASARLPGQGMNEQFF
NA	TRBV6-2/TRBV6-3	TRBJ1-6	many	TGTGCCAGCTCCCCGGATGATTCACCCCTCCACTTT	CASSPDDSPLHF
NA	TRBV24-1	TRBJ2-1	few	TGTGCCACCAGTGCACCGACAGGTGGTGAGCAGTTCTTC	CATSAPTGGEQFF
NA	TRBV7-6	TRBJ2-1	NA	TGTGCCAGCAGCTTAGGCAGGGAAAATGAGCAGTTCTTC	CASSLGRENEQFF
NA	TRBV11-2	TRBJ2-5	few	TGTGCCAGCAGCTCGACCACGACAGAGACCCAGTACTTC	CASSSTTTETQYF
NA	TRBV6-6	TRBJ2-3	many	TGTGCCAGCAGTACCCTTGACGCAGATACGCAGTATTTT	CASSTLDADTQYF
TRBD1	TRBV11-2	TRBJ2-7	many	TGTGCCAGCAGCTCTGGTACCGGGACAGGACTGAAAGAGCAGTACTTC	CASSSGTGTGLKEQYF
TRBD2	TRBV6-1	TRBJ2-3	many	TGTGCCAGCAGGTCACTAGCGGGGTCGACAGATACGCAGTATTTT	CASRSLAGSTDTQYF
NA	TRBV2	TRBJ1-1	few	TGTGCCAGCAGTGATGTCTTCAGGGCGAACACTGAAGCTTTCTTT	CASSDVFRANTEAFF
TRBD1	TRBV10-2	TRBJ2-2	many	TGCGCCACCCAGGGGGACAGGACGACCGGGGAGCTGTTTTTT	CATQGDRTTGELFF
TRBD2	TRBV20-1	TRBJ2-5	NA	TGCAGTGCCCCAGAGGGAGGGGCGTGGGAGACCCAGTACTTC	CSAPEGGAWETQYF
TRBD1	TRBV29-1	TRBJ2-7	NA	TGCAGCGTTGTGGACAGGGACTCCTACGAGCAGTACTTC	CSVVDRDSYEQYF
NA	TRBV6-5	TRBJ1-1	few	TGTGCCAGCAGTTACTCCCCTGGGGCTATGAACACTGAAGCTTTCTTT	CASSYSPGAMNTEAFF
TRBD1	TRBV4-1	TRBJ2-7	NA	TGCGCCAGCAGCCAAGGGACAGGGCTCCACGAGCAGTACTTC	CASSQGTGLHEQYF
TRBD1	TRBV12-3/TRBV12-4	TRBJ1-2	many	TGTGCCAGCAGTTTTGGACAGGGGGCGCAAGGCTACACCTTC	CASSFGQGAQGYTF
NA	TRBV2	TRBJ1-3	few	TGTGCCAGCAAAGGGGACACCATATATTTT	CASKGDTIYF